One sample yielded the 15 T cell receptor beta chains listed below, sequenced in a study of cytomegalovirus exposure and HLA in healthy donors. Primers included in the PCR were 60 Vbeta and 13 Jbeta primers. Here immunoSEQ multiplex PCR was the method, and the copy in TCRdb shows in-frame clones only, minus some. The sample lists 95,000 to 150,000 clones, 81% seen once, with around 2.3% in the top ten. The sequenced sample consisted of PBMCs. The receptor set was obtained from a woman in her thirties or forties in good health and CMV-seronegative.

In DNA, the CDR3 is TGCAGCGTTGAGCTTCCAGGCTCAAACACTGAAGCTTTCTTT. This gives the protein CSVELPGSNTEAFF. The chain employs TRBV29-1 and TRBJ1-1; D is unclear. V was pared by 3 bases and J by 2 bases, with 13 bases between. The CDR3 runs 14 residues. The germline gives CDR1 SQVTM, CDR2 ANQGSEA.

The rearrangement links TRBV2 to TRBJ1-2, with 7 bases lining up with TRBD1. The CDR3 is 14 amino acids. Germline V lookup: CDR1 SNHLY, CDR2 FYNNEI. Trimming removed 3 bases from V and 4 bases from J; junction bases left unmatched: 5. The CDR3 region is CASSEEHRGYGYTF. Here the CDR3 DNA reads TGTGCCAGCAGTGAGGAGCACAGGGGCTATGGCTACACCTTC.

This clone was seen a few times. This chain links TRBV7-9 with TRBJ1-6; D ambiguous. Germline CDR1 reads SEHNR; CDR2 reads FQNEAQ (reference sequence). Trimming removed 1 base from V and 8 bases from J, with 9 bases in between. This CDR3 comprises 14 residues. In DNA, the CDR3 is TGTGCCAGCAGCTTAGTCGGTCCATATTCACCCCTCCACTTT. Encoded protein: CASSLVGPYSPLHF.

The genes are TRBV10-2 and TRBJ1-5; TRBD1 agrees at 7 bases. CDR1 WSHSY and CDR2 SAAADI come from the germline V gene. This CDR3 comprises 14 residues. The V and J ends lost 3 bases and 7 bases, in that order; junction bases with no gene match: 6. The CDR3 nucleotides are TGCGCCAGCAGTGATGACAGGGTGGGGCAGCCCCAGCATTTT. The encoded protein is CASSDDRVGQPQHF.

The chain employs TRBV7-8 and TRBJ2-3; TRBD2 matches 10 bases. CDR3 length equals 15 residues. CDR1 and CDR2 from the germline V gene are SGHVS and FQNEAQ. Trimming removed 6 bases from V and 0 bases from J; junction bases left unmatched: 3. CDR3 coding DNA: TGTGCCAGCAGTCAGACTAGCGGGAGCACAGATACGCAGTATTTT. Protein product: CASSQTSGSTDTQYF.

This clone appeared once. The J gene is TRBJ2-1, the V gene TRBV18; the match to TRBD2 covers 14 bases. This CDR3 has 18 residues. Germline trimming cut 3 bases from V and 6 bases from J; bases unmatched to any gene: 10. CDR1 and CDR2 (germline): KGHSH, LQKENI. The CDR3 region is CASSPQGLAGGVFNEQFF. For the CDR3, the DNA is TGTGCCAGCTCACCCCAAGGACTAGCGGGAGGAGTTTTCAATGAGCAGTTCTTC.

This chain connects TRBV11-2 to TRBJ1-4; possibly TRBD1 for D (6 bases). V dropped 5 bases and J dropped 1 base, with 11 bases sitting between them. Germline V gene lookup returns CDR1 SGHAT and CDR2 FQNNGV. This CDR3 has 15 amino acids. The CDR3 nucleotides read TGTGCCAGCAGCCCTAACAGGGTAACTAATGAAAAACTGTTTTTT. Its translation: CASSPNRVTNEKLFF.

This clone was seen a few times. CDR3 coding DNA: TGTGCCAGCAGAAGAGGACAGTATGAAAACACCATATATTTT. Translation gives CASRRGQYENTIYF. This sequence joins TRBV6-1 and TRBJ1-3, with a weak D call TRBD1 (6 bases). The CDR3 is 14 residues long. In germline, CDR1 is MNHNS, CDR2 SASEGT. The V and J ends lost 6 bases and 6 bases respectively, with 15 bases between them.

The chain recombines TRBV7-9 with TRBJ2-7; a possible D gene is TRBD1 (5 bases). Germline V gene lookup returns CDR1 SEHNR and CDR2 FQNEAQ (reference sequence). The germline V and J ends were trimmed by 2 bases and 2 bases, with 10 bases remaining between them. This CDR3 has 14 amino acids. The CDR3 bases are TGTGCCAGCAGCTTACAGGGTATGGCCTACGAGCAGTACTTC. Translation: CASSLQGMAYEQYF. Full variable domain (rest looked up from reference TRBV7-9 and TRBJ2-7): DTGVSQNPRHKITKRGQNVTFRCDPISEHNRLYWYRQTLGQGPEFLTYFQNEAQLEKSRLLSDRFSAERPKGSFSTLEIQRTEQGDSAMYLCASSLQGMAYEQYFGPGTRLTVT.

The V and J genes are TRBV11-2 and TRBJ2-3; 9 bases line up with TRBD2. V gave up 0 bases and J gave up 4 bases; unmatched junction bases: 2. Per germline, CDR1 SGHAT and CDR2 FQNNGV. There are 15 residues in the CDR3. The CDR3, as DNA: TGTGCCAGCAGCTTAGAGGGCGGGAGGGCAGATACGCAGTATTTT. Its protein is CASSLEGGRADTQYF.

The chain has TRBV5-4 and TRBJ2-7; 11 bases are shared with TRBD2. The germline CDR1 and CDR2 sequences are SGHNT and YYREEE (reference sequence). CDR3 size: 17 residues. V was pared by 4 bases and J by 5 bases, with 14 bases of the junction left unmatched. This chain's CDR3 is CASSPGGIAGGLDEQYF. CDR3 DNA: TGTGCCAGCAGCCCAGGCGGGATAGCGGGAGGGCTTGACGAGCAGTACTTC.

The chain links TRBV19 to TRBJ1-5; D is perhaps TRBD1 (5 bases). The V gene lost 2 bases and the J gene lost 2 bases, with 10 bases spanning the gap. The CDR3 is 15 amino acids. The germline V gene encodes CDR1 LNHDA and CDR2 SQIVND (reference sequence). In DNA, the CDR3 is TGTGCCAGTAGTATACAGGGCGGAGGCAATCAGCCCCAGCATTTT. Translating gives CASSIQGGGNQPQHF.

This clone has a single count. This chain links TRBV2 with TRBJ2-7, with a tentative D call TRBD1 (6 bases). Germline CDR1 and CDR2: SNHLY and FYNNEI. This CDR3 region has 14 residues. Trimming stripped 4 bases from V and 0 bases from J, with 10 bases between. CDR3 residues: CASSGQDLSYEQYF. DNA for the CDR3: TGTGCCAGCAGTGGACAGGACCTCTCCTACGAGCAGTACTTC.

This chain joins TRBV11-2 and TRBJ2-7; D possibly corresponds to TRBD2 (5 bases). CDR3 length: 14 amino acids. CDR1 and CDR2 (germline): SGHAT, FQNNGV. V was trimmed by 4 bases and J by 5 bases, leaving 15 bases between them. The CDR3 DNA sequence: TGTGCCAGCAGCTCAGCGAGAGGAGGCGACGAGCAGTACTTC. It yields the protein CASSSARGGDEQYF.

V gene TRBV5-8 combines with J gene TRBJ2-5; D may be TRBD1 (5 bases). CDR1 is SGHTS and CDR2 is YDEGEE in the germline V gene. This CDR3 contains 15 residues. The ends were cut back, 2 bases at V and 5 bases at J, with 16 bases in the middle. CDR3 sequence reads: CASSLRGSLWETQYF. CDR3 DNA: TGTGCCAGCAGCTTAAGGGGTTCCTTGTGGGAGACCCAGTACTTC.